Below, 22 T cell receptor beta chains from the same sample are listed, as sequenced in a study of regulatory T cells in long-lasting Graves disease. Arm-PCR of CDR3 regions and iRepertoire HTBI primers were used to build TCR beta libraries. TCRdb passed the multiplex PCR reads through MiXCR, listing each CDR3 protein once. The sample records about 460,000 distinct CDR3 sequences, about 14% being singletons. Time point meaning: newly diagnosed GD, antithyroid drugs for less than 3 months. There was RNA extracted from PBMCs, and the TCR library was made from it. The same sample was also used in a study of T cells in Graves' hyperthyroidism and ophthalmopathy.

The sequences come from peripheral blood mononuclear cells (PBMCs), collected at new diagnosis, from a patient treated with antithyroid drugs. The receptors shown here come from a woman aged 45 to 65 with Graves disease.

A word on this clonotype: One junction end does not reproduce the germline sequence, and a read error may be involved. The rearrangement links TRBV28 to TRBJ2-4; 8 bases agree with TRBD2. The CDR3 has 16 amino acids. Germline values: CDR1 MDHEN, CDR2 SYDVKM. The CDR3: CASDRGGGRGKSIRYF. The CDR3 bases are TGTGCCAGCGACCGGGGGGGGGGCCGGGGCAAAAGCATTCGGTACTTC.

The sample holds many counts of this clonotype. This sequence joins TRBV12-3 or TRBV12-4 and TRBJ2-7; 7 positions agree with TRBD2. Trimming took 5 bases from V and 3 from J; bases not matched to a gene: 7. The CDR3 contains 14 residues. CDR3 in amino acids: CASSGLAVNYEQYF. DNA of the CDR3: TGTGCCAGCAGTGGCCTAGCGGTTAACTACGAGCAGTACTTC.

This clonotype was recorded at least ten times. The chain carries TRBV29-1 and TRBJ2-1; 7 bases match TRBD2. Trimming at V came to 3 bases and at J to 4 bases, leaving 15 bases not matched to a gene. Looked up from germline, CDR1 is SQVTM and CDR2 is ANQGSEA. The CDR3 is 17 amino acids. The CDR3 reads CSVDPAGLGGSYNEQFF. The CDR3 coding sequence is TGCAGCGTTGACCCCGCCGGTCTGGGCGGGAGTTACAATGAGCAGTTCTTC.

This clonotype was observed many times. The chain couples TRBV28 to TRBJ1-5, with D possibly being TRBD1 (5 bases). With 3 bases removed from V and 7 bases from J, the gap between germline ends came to 7 bases. The germline V gene encodes CDR1 MDHEN and CDR2 SYDVKM. This CDR3 has 12 amino acids. The CDR3: CASSFQGQPQHF. The CDR3 DNA reads TGTGCCAGCAGTTTTCAGGGCCAGCCCCAGCATTTT.

This clonotype was recorded many times. V and J are TRBV27 and TRBJ1-2, with a weak D call TRBD1 (5 bases). The CDR3 runs to 12 residues. Germline V CDR1 and CDR2: MNHEY, SMNVEV (reference sequence). V lost 7 bases, J lost 2 bases, and 8 bases lay in between. CDR3 in amino acids: CASMGQNYGYTF. The CDR3 nucleotides read TGTGCCAGCATGGGGCAGAACTATGGCTACACCTTC.

Many counts were recorded for this clonotype. The V call is TRBV27, the J call TRBJ2-2; unclear D gene. The CDR3 contains 14 residues. V was cut by 5 bases and J by 1 base, with 8 bases left in between. Germline V gives CDR1 MNHEY, CDR2 SMNVEV (reference sequence). The CDR3 reads CASSRPQNTGELFF. CDR3 nucleotides: TGTGCCAGCAGTAGGCCCCAGAACACCGGGGAGCTGTTTTTT.

The gene calls are TRBV28 and TRBJ1-5; 11 bases agree with TRBD1. The length of the CDR3 is 15 residues. J was trimmed by 6 bases and V by 4 bases; bases with no gene match: 5. Germline CDR1 MDHEN, CDR2 SYDVKM. The CDR3 loop reads CASSSDRGRSQPQHF. The CDR3 DNA reads TGTGCCAGCAGTTCGGACAGGGGGCGTTCTCAGCCCCAGCATTTT.

This clonotype was detected many times. The V call is TRBV7-9, the J call TRBJ2-7; TRBD1 aligns across 8 bases. V lost 8 bases and J lost 5; bases outside the gene matches: 11. Germline CDR1 is SEHNR and CDR2 is FQNEAQ (reference sequence). The CDR3 contains 14 residues. CDR3 nucleotide sequence: TGTGCCAGCGAAATCACAGGGGGATACCACGAGCAGTACTTC. This encodes CASEITGGYHEQYF.

This clonotype was counted at least ten times. The chain is built from TRBV11-2 and TRBJ2-1, with 12 bases aligning to TRBD1. CDR1 SGHAT and CDR2 FQNNGV come from the germline V gene. This CDR3 has 18 residues. With V trimmed by 5 bases and J by 6 bases, 14 bases remained unmatched. The CDR3 reads CASSAHGTGGEKTNEQFF. CDR3 in DNA: TGTGCCAGCAGCGCCCACGGGACAGGGGGCGAGAAGACCAATGAGCAGTTCTTC.

This clonotype appeared a few times. This chain joins TRBV7-2 and TRBJ2-7; 10 bases map to TRBD2. The length of the CDR3 is 14 residues. The V gene end was trimmed by 5 bases and the J gene end by 3 bases; junction bases not matched to a gene: 4. The germline V gene has CDR1 SGHTA and CDR2 FQGNSA. The CDR3 DNA sequence: TGTGCCAGCAGCCTACTAGCGGGAATCTACGAGCAGTACTTC. Its translation: CASSLLAGIYEQYF.

The table lists this clonotype with many counts. The rearrangement uses TRBV20-1 and TRBJ2-1; D gene uncertain. Germline V gene data show CDR1 as DFQATT and CDR2 as SNEGSKA (reference sequence). The CDR3 extends over 13 amino acids. V dropped 0 bases and J dropped 8 bases, with 11 bases sitting between them. The CDR3 sequence: CSARDPSDDEQFF. The CDR3 coding sequence is TGCAGTGCTAGAGATCCCTCGGATGATGAGCAGTTCTTC.

This clonotype showed up just once. It may be a read error: a sequence one base away is much more abundant. This rearrangement joins TRBV24-1 to TRBJ2-1, with D possibly TRBD1 on 5 matching bases. CDR1 is KGHDR and CDR2 is SFDVKD in the germline V gene. V dropped 3 bases and J dropped 11 bases, with 10 bases sitting between them. The length of the CDR3 is 12 residues. For the CDR3, the DNA is TGTGCCACCAGTGATCCGAGACAGAAGCAGTTCTTC. Its protein is CATSDPRQKQFF.

This clonotype was seen more than once but under ten times. The V call is TRBV20-1, the J call TRBJ2-7, with TRBD1 identical over 9 bases. This CDR3 spans 16 amino acids. V gave up 5 bases and J gave up 4 bases; unmatched junction bases: 15. The V gene's germline CDR1 is DFQATT and CDR2 SNEGSKA (reference sequence). The CDR3 coding sequence is TGCAGTGCTGCAGACCCCGGCGGGACAGGGAGGTACGAGCAGTACTTC. Its translation is CSAADPGGTGRYEQYF.

This sequence joins TRBV19 and TRBJ1-4; the match to TRBD1 covers 7 bases. V lost 5 bases, J lost 3 bases, and 3 bases stayed unmatched. CDR1 is LNHDA and CDR2 is SQIVND in the germline V gene (reference sequence). This CDR3 contains 14 residues. CDR3 residues: CASSVTGANEKLFF. CDR3 DNA: TGTGCCAGTAGTGTAACAGGGGCTAATGAAAAACTGTTTTTT.

This clonotype was seen at least ten times. The chain carries TRBV7-9 and TRBJ2-5; weak D call: TRBD2 (6 bases). Per the germline V gene, CDR1 is SEHNR and CDR2 is FQNEAQ (reference sequence). CDR3 length: 15 residues. V was pared by 3 bases and J by 5 bases, with 16 bases between. The CDR3 nucleotides read TGTGCCAGCAGCTTGGAACCCGGGAGTCTCGAGACCCAGTACTTC. Translated, it gives CASSLEPGSLETQYF.

This clonotype has a count of ten or more. This chain connects TRBV7-3 to TRBJ2-1, with D tentatively TRBD1 (6 bases). This CDR3 spans 14 amino acids. Germline V gives CDR1 SGHTA, CDR2 FQGTGA. Trimming took 5 bases from V and 7 from J, leaving 15 bases between them. Written as DNA, the CDR3 is TGTGCCAGCAGCCCAGGGGTAGCTCGGAATGAGCAGTTCTTC. This gives the protein CASSPGVARNEQFF. Full variable domain (rest looked up from reference TRBV7-3 and TRBJ2-1): GAGVSQTPSNKVTEKGKYVELRCDPISGHTALYWYRQSLGQGPEFLIYFQGTGAADDSGLPNDRFFAVRPEGSVSTLKIQRTERGDSAVYLCASSPGVARNEQFFGPGTRLTVL.

V and J are TRBV7-3 and TRBJ2-2; D remains ambiguous. V lost 6 bases and J 6 bases, leaving 8 bases between the germline ends. In germline, CDR1 is SGHTA, CDR2 FQGTGA. This CDR3 has 12 residues. CDR3 in DNA: TGTGCCAGCAGGTCCCCGTCCGGGGAGCTGTTTTTT. Its translation is CASRSPSGELFF.

In its sample, this clonotype was seen a few times. V usage is TRBV20-1 and J usage is TRBJ1-6, with D possibly matching TRBD1 (6 bases). The CDR3 loop spans 13 amino acids. Per the germline V gene, CDR1 is DFQATT and CDR2 is SNEGSKA (reference sequence). Trimming took 5 bases from V and 10 from J, leaving 15 bases between them. CDR3: CSAHRERGSPLHF. The CDR3 DNA reads as TGCAGTGCTCACAGGGAGAGGGGATCACCCCTCCACTTT.

In its sample, this clonotype was seen many times. The chain employs TRBV24-1 and TRBJ2-1; TRBD2 matches 7 bases. Germline V gene sequence: CDR1 KGHDR, CDR2 SFDVKD. V was pared by 2 bases and J by 6 bases, with 6 bases of the junction left unmatched. This CDR3 spans 15 amino acids. Here the CDR3 reads CATSDWAGESNEQFF. The CDR3 nucleotides are TGTGCCACCAGTGATTGGGCGGGAGAGAGCAATGAGCAGTTCTTC.

This clonotype occurred many times. The chain uses TRBV28 and TRBJ1-2; D gene unclear. The CDR3 consists of 11 residues. Between the trimmed V and J ends, which lost 4 bases and 8 bases, there was a span of 8 bases. Germline CDR1 MDHEN, CDR2 SYDVKM. The CDR3 region has the DNA TGTGCCAGCAGTTACGCGGGGGGCTACACCTTC. Translation: CASSYAGGYTF.

This clonotype has ten or more counts. This rearrangement joins TRBV7-3 to TRBJ2-1, with TRBD2 matching over 8 bases. The ends lost 5 bases at V and 4 bases at J; junction bases unmatched: 7. The CDR3 length is 15 residues. Germline V gene lookup returns CDR1 SGHTA and CDR2 FQGTGA. CDR3 coding DNA: TGTGCCAGCAGCGCAAGCGGGAGCCCTTACAATGAGCAGTTCTTC. Its protein product is CASSASGSPYNEQFF.

This clonotype was observed many times. The chain carries TRBV20-1 and TRBJ2-1; 9 bases fit TRBD2. Trimming took 3 bases from V and 7 from J; bases not matched to a gene: 13. Germline-derived CDR1 and CDR2 are DFQATT and SNEGSKA (reference sequence). The CDR3 length is 16 residues. Written as DNA, the CDR3 is TGCAGTGCTAGGGGGACTAGCTATCTTCGAGGTAATGAGCAGTTCTTC. Protein product: CSARGTSYLRGNEQFF.